Each of the 4 T cell receptor beta chains below was sequenced from the same sample in a study of blood T cell repertoires in COVID-19. Using immunoSEQ multiplex PCR, the repertoire was profiled, and TCRdb retains in-frame clones only, with some absent. Of 90,000 to 150,000 clones listed, about three quarters were seen once; the top ten hold about 6.8%. Specimen: peripheral blood. All receptors derive from a man aged 65-85 years with acute or convalescent COVID-19.

The genes are TRBV6-2 or TRBV6-3 and TRBJ1-1; D unclear. Germline V gene sequence: CDR1 MNHEY, CDR2 SVGEGT. The V gene lost 2 bases and the J gene lost 2 bases, with 6 bases spanning the gap. This CDR3 spans 13 amino acids. The CDR3 DNA follows: TGTGCCAGCAGTTACGGGAGAAACACTGAAGCTTTCTTT. As protein: CASSYGRNTEAFF.

V usage is TRBV30 and J usage is TRBJ2-2; 15 bases align to TRBD2. The germline gives CDR1 GTSNPN, CDR2 SVGIG (reference sequence). Trimming cost V 5 bases and J 4 bases; bases outside gene matches: 8. The length of the CDR3 is 17 residues. This CDR3 is CAWGGLAGGPITGELFF. The DNA for the CDR3 is TGTGCCTGGGGTGGACTAGCGGGGGGGCCTATCACCGGGGAGCTGTTTTTT. Full variable domain (rest looked up from reference TRBV30 and TRBJ2-2): SQTIHQWPATLVQPVGSPLSLECTVEGTSNPNLYWYRQAAGRGLQLLFYSVGIGQISSEVPQNLSASRPQDRQFILSSKKLLLSDSGFYLCAWGGLAGGPITGELFFGEGSRLTVL.

V gene TRBV9 combines with J gene TRBJ2-5, with 8 bases lining up with TRBD1. The ends lost 4 bases at V and 3 bases at J; junction bases unmatched: 5. The CDR3 sequence is 14 residues long. Germline V gives CDR1 SGDLS, CDR2 YYNGEE. The CDR3 DNA is TGTGCCAGCAGCCCCGGGACAGGTGAAGAGACCCAGTACTTC. This translates into CASSPGTGEETQYF.

The chain recombines TRBV9 with TRBJ2-2; the D gene is possibly TRBD1 (8 bases). CDR1 and CDR2 from the germline V gene are SGDLS and YYNGEE. This CDR3 has 16 amino acids. V shed 4 bases and J shed 3 bases, with 16 bases lying between them. This CDR3 reads CASSPGQGGDTGELFF. The CDR3 DNA follows: TGTGCCAGCAGCCCCGGACAGGGAGGGGACACCGGGGAGCTGTTTTTT.